This T cell receptor beta chain was sequenced in a study of blood T cells in healthy people across ages. Unmatched junction bases numbered 6, after V lost 3 bases and J lost 3 bases. CDR1 WNHNN and CDR2 SYGVQD come from the germline V gene (reference sequence). CDR3 length: 16 amino acids. Study conclusions and caveats: PBMC samples, being unsorted, prevented any conclusive comparison of naive and antigen-experienced cells. Diversity was estimated from one million T cells, and these estimates were considered underestimates.

Notes on this clonotype: Its antigen is not known.

Then a second PCR, running roughly 7 to 11 cycles, was carried out with a sample-barcoded 5' primer and a J-beta primer mix. Through a template-switch adaptor with 12 random nucleotides, each cDNA molecule received a tag. Each sample provided no less than 2.5 million CDR3-containing paired-end reads. TCRdb ran MiXCR on the 5' RACE reads and lists one entry per CDR3 protein. The sample consists of roughly 800,000 distinct CDR3 sequences, 53% of them appearing once. V and J are TRBV10-1 and TRBJ2-7; 12 bases are shared with TRBD2. The specimen sequenced was blood. This TCR was sampled from an elderly man in good health. CDR3 coding DNA: TGCGCCAGCAGTGACAGGGGGACTAGCGGGTTCTACGAGCAGTACTTC. Translation gives CASSDRGTSGFYEQYF.